Listed here is a single T cell receptor (beta chain). The data were obtained in a study of cytomegalovirus exposure and HLA in healthy donors. Whole-study context: The roughly 120 million unique TCR beta sequences, from roughly 170 million T cells, were found by an earlier analysis.

PCR employed 60 Vbeta and 13 Jbeta primers. Only in-frame clones appear in the TCRdb table, and some are missing; sequencing was by immunoSEQ multiplex PCR. The sample has some 150,000 clones; around 77% are singletons. V lost 5 bases, J lost 7 bases, and 6 bases stayed unmatched. CDR1 and CDR2 from the germline V gene are MNHEY and SVGAGI. CDR3 length equals 14 residues. The chain links TRBV6-5 to TRBJ1-5; TRBD1 matches at 9 bases. The clonotype was recovered from a man aged 25-40 years in good health and CMV-seropositive. The sample taken for sequencing was PBMCs. The CDR3 here is CASSPGTGPQPQHF. CDR3 nucleotides: TGTGCCAGCAGTCCCGGGACAGGGCCGCAGCCCCAGCATTTT.